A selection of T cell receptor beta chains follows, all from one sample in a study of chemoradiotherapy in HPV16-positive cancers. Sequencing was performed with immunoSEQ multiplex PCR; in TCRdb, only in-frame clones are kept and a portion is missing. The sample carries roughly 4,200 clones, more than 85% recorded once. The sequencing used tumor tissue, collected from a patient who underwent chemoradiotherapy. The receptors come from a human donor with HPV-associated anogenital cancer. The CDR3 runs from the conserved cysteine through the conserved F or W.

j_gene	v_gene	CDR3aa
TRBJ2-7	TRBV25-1	CASSDPSRYSYEQYF
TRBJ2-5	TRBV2	CASSEPGRTSGRETQYF
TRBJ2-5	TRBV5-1	CASSSTGGPGETQYF
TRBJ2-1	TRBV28	CASSLRGVTYNEQFF
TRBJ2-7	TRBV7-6	CASSLQGSSSYEQYF
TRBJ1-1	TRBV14	CASSQKWNTEAFF
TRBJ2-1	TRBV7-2	CASSTTGGASYNEQFF
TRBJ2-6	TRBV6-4	CASSTLAHDKVGPILTF
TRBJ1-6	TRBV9	CASSVEGAGRSPLHF
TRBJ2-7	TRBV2	CASSQGQAYEQYF
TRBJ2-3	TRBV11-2	CASSYVGTADTQYF
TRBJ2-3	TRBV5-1	CASSLGGRTDTQYF
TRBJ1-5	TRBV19	CASSKGRYNQPQHF
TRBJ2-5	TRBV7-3	CASSLKQGVVETQYF
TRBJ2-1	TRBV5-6	CASSFGWGLGVGGEQFF
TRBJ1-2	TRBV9	CASSVDAARGFGYTF
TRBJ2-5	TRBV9	CASSVAASGGKETQYF
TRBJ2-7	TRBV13	CASSTRRSYEQYF
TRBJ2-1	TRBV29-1	CSVVNLALGRVYEQFF
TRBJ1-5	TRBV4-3	CASSQDLIRTNNQPQHF
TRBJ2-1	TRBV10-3	CAISGTSGSYNEQFF
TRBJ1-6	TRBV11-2	CASSDMTGLGSPLHF
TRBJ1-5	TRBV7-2	CASSLEGGGQPQHF
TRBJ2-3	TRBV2	CASSEAWASGSLTDTQYF
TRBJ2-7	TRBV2	CASSVVTSAVTSYEQYF
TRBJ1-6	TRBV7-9	CASSFAGTGILSLHF
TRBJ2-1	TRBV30	CAWSNMVLEQFF
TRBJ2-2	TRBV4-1	CASSLREGRATGELFF
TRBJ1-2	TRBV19	CASSIGMAGYGYTF
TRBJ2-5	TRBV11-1	CASSLWTSGGETQYF
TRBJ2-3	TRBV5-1	CASSLGGFTDTQYF
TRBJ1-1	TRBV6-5	CASSYDWNTEAFF
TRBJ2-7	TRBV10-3	CAISRGSEIQSYEQYF
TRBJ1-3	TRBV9	CASSEASSGNTIYF
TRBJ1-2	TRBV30	CAWSPIRVFYGYTF
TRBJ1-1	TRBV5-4	CASRSGTLNTEAFF
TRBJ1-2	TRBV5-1	CASSHTPDKSYGYTF
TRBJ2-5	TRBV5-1	CASRTGLQETQYF
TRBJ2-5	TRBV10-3	CAISAAPGLAVETQYF
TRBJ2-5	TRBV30	CAWSVVETQYF
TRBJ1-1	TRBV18	CASSRSGTGSQAFF
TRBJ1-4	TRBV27	CASPQEALNEKLFF
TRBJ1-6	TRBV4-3	CASSQLIGNSPLHF
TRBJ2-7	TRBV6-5	CASSRPGALLPEQYF
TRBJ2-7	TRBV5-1	CASSDGQEVNEQYF
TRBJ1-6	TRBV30	CAWSREGNSPLHF
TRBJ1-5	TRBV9	CASSVEGPTEWGNQPQHF
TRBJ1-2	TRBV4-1	CASSSVAGQNYGYTF
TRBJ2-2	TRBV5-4	CASSLSASVRDGELFF
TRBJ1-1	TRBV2	CASSDRGNTEAFF
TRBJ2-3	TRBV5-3	CARKRGNRSPDTQYF
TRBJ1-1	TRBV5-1	CASSLSYSMNTEAFF
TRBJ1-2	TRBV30	CAWSDRSTGNYGYTF